The 6 T cell receptor beta chains in this list originate from one sample, sequenced in a study of patients and donors after allogeneic stem cell transplantation (dated by TCRdb to 2018 to 2021). Library prep was done by RT-PCR. Sequencing relied on a NextSeq 550. TCRdb's own reprocessing of the public reads used fastp at Q25 and MiXCR and kept productive beta chains. Each CDR3 protein appears once, grouped with its most common genes and DNA. This sample is represented by about 150,000 distinct CDR3 sequences; 30% to 45% of them were singletons. The top ten hold less than 60% of the sample. Sequenced input: blood, either unsorted or a sorted T cell fraction (not recorded which). The source is a human donor who was either an allogeneic HSCT recipient or a stem cell or donor lymphocyte infusion donor (not recorded which). It is not recorded whose cells these are; they may come from a transplant donor.

CDR3 loop: CASRSQGYSAGTEAFF. The CDR3 nucleotides read TGTGCCAGCAGATCACAGGGGTACTCCGCGGGGACTGAAGCTTTCTTT. The V and J genes are TRBV6-1 and TRBJ1-1, with 7 bases aligning to TRBD1. CDR1 MNHNS and CDR2 SASEGT come from the germline V gene. The CDR3 is 16 amino acids. V lost 6 bases, J lost 5 bases, and 15 bases stayed unmatched.

This clonotype came up many times. The rearrangement joins TRBV9 to TRBJ1-6; the D is unclear. The CDR3 totals 12 residues. The germline V gene encodes CDR1 SGDLS and CDR2 YYNGEE. The germline V and J ends were trimmed by 3 bases and 7 bases, with 5 bases remaining between them. The CDR3 is CASSAANSPLHF. The CDR3 nucleotides are TGTGCCAGCAGCGCGGCCAATTCACCCCTCCACTTT.

The J gene is TRBJ1-6, the V gene TRBV28; TRBD1 might be the D (5 bases). The ends were cut back, 7 bases at V and 0 bases at J, with 13 bases in the middle. CDR1 is MDHEN and CDR2 is SYDVKM in the germline V gene. CDR3 length: 16 amino acids. CDR3 amino acids: CASTLVRGSYNSPLHF. DNA for the CDR3: TGTGCCAGCACCCTGGTTAGGGGCTCCTATAATTCACCCCTCCACTTT.

There are a few counts of this clonotype. This rearrangement joins TRBV12-3 or TRBV12-4 to TRBJ1-2; 8 nucleotides align to TRBD1. Losses at the gene ends were 10 bases for V and 6 bases for J; bases not matched to a gene: 10. The CDR3 sequence is 13 residues long. The CDR3 protein is CATGNRGGNGYTF. As DNA, the CDR3 is TGTGCCACCGGGAACAGGGGGGGAAATGGCTACACCTTC.

This chain connects TRBV7-8 to TRBJ2-1; TRBD2 aligns across 8 bases. Germline CDR1 is SGHVS and CDR2 is FQNEAQ. The CDR3 runs 15 residues. Unmatched junction bases numbered 7, after V lost 7 bases and J lost 2 bases. CDR3 nucleotides: TGTGCCAGCACGTCCGGGGGGGCCCCCTACAATGAGCAGTTCTTC. Encoded protein: CASTSGGAPYNEQFF. Combining the CDR3 with reference TRBV7-8 and TRBJ2-1 gives the whole variable domain GAGVSQSPRYKVAKRGQDVALRCDPISGHVSLFWYQQALGQGPEFLTYFQNEAQLDKSGLPSDRFFAERPEGSVSTLKIQRTQQEDSAVYLCASTSGGAPYNEQFFGPGTRLTVL.

This chain uses TRBV6-1 with TRBJ1-6; D gene unclear. Trimming cost V 7 bases and J 7 bases, with 17 bases left between them. Germline V gene data show CDR1 as MNHNS and CDR2 as SASEGT. The CDR3 is 15 residues long. The CDR3 loop is CASIWETQFNSPLHF. The CDR3 DNA reads TGTGCCAGCATATGGGAAACCCAATTCAATTCACCCCTCCACTTT.